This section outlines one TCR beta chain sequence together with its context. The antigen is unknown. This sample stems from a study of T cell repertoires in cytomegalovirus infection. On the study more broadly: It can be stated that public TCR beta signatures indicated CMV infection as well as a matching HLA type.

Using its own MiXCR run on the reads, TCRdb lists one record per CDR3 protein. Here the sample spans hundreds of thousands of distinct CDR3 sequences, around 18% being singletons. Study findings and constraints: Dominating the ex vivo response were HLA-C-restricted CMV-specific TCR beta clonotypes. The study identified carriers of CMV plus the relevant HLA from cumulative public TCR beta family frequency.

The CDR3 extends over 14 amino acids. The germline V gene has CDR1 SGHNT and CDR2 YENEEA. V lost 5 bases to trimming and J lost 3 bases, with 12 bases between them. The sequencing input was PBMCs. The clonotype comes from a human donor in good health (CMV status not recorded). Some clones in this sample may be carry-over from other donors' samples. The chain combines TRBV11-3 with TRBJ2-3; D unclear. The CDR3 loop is CASSPEQTTDTQYF. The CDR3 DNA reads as TGTGCCAGCAGCCCCGAGCAGACGACAGATACGCAGTATTTT.